Shown below are 21 T cell receptor beta chains from a single sample sequenced in a study of shared clonotypes between healthy human individuals. Libraries were prepared by immunoSEQ multiplex PCR; TCRdb keeps only in-frame clonotypes and omits some of them. The sample has about 2.1 million clones; around 93% are singletons. CD8 cells regarded as naive lacked CD45RO, were positively chosen for CCR7, and omitted terminally differentiated effector memory CD45RA+ cells. Sequencing used naive CD8+ T cells from PBMCs. These receptors were taken from a young man in good health. Some clones in this sample may be carry-over from other donors' samples.

The genes are TRBV28 and TRBJ1-5, with 8 bases identical to TRBD1. With V trimmed by 7 bases and J by 0 bases, 5 bases remained unmatched. This CDR3 has 15 residues. The germline V gene has CDR1 MDHEN and CDR2 SYDVKM. CDR3 sequence: CASKTTGVSNQPQHF. The DNA for the CDR3 is TGTGCCAGCAAAACGACAGGGGTTAGCAATCAGCCCCAGCATTTT.

This chain links TRBV25-1 with TRBJ2-5; 9 nucleotides agree with TRBD1. The CDR3 extends over 15 amino acids. Germline V gene sequence: CDR1 MGHDK, CDR2 SYGVNS. Losses at the gene ends were 3 bases for V and 3 bases for J; bases not matched to a gene: 5. CDR3 bases: TGTGCCAGCAGTGACCCGACAGGGGGGGAAGAGACCCAGTACTTC. Translation gives CASSDPTGGEETQYF.

The genes are TRBV28 and TRBJ1-1, with D unresolved. CDR1 is MDHEN, CDR2 SYDVKM, per germline. The CDR3 contains 11 residues. V shed 5 bases and J shed 4 bases, with 5 bases lying between them. The CDR3 protein is CASSAFTEAFF. The DNA for the CDR3 is TGTGCCAGCAGTGCCTTCACTGAAGCTTTCTTT. Full variable domain (missing parts from reference TRBV28 and TRBJ1-1): DVKVTQSSRYLVKRTGEKVFLECVQDMDHENMFWYRQDPGLGLRLIYFSYDVKMKEKGDIPEGYSVSREKKERFSLILESASTNQTSMYLCASSAFTEAFFGQGTRLTVV.

The chain uses TRBV29-1 and TRBJ2-1, with TRBD1 as a possible D gene (6 bases). The germline CDR1 and CDR2 sequences are SQVTM and ANQGSEA. This CDR3 is 16 amino acids long. V was trimmed by 5 bases and J by 4 bases, leaving 21 bases between them. Written as DNA, the CDR3 is TGCAGCGTTTATAAGGGGGTCCTCGAGGCTTACAATGAGCAGTTCTTC. It encodes CSVYKGVLEAYNEQFF.

The chain combines TRBV28 with TRBJ1-3, with 11 nucleotides matching TRBD1. The length of the CDR3 is 15 residues. V dropped 6 bases and J dropped 8; count of bases not matched to a gene: 9. Germline V gene sequence: CDR1 MDHEN, CDR2 SYDVKM. The CDR3 is CASRRLRDRGDTIYF. The CDR3 DNA follows: TGTGCCAGCAGGCGTCTCCGGGACAGGGGGGACACCATATATTTT.

This clone was seen once. J is TRBJ2-7 and V is TRBV7-9; perhaps TRBD2 as D (5 bases). Germline assignment: CDR1 SEHNR and CDR2 FQNEAQ (reference sequence). CDR3 length equals 14 residues. V was trimmed by 5 bases and J by 4 bases, leaving 15 bases between them. DNA of the CDR3: TGTGCCAGCAGCAGCGGCCACTTGGAATACGAGCAGTACTTC. Translation gives CASSSGHLEYEQYF.

This chain connects TRBV19 to TRBJ2-7; D tentatively reads TRBD1 or TRBD2 (6 bases each). The germline CDR1 and CDR2 sequences are LNHDA and SQIVND (reference sequence). Trimming stripped 6 bases from V and 6 bases from J, with 18 bases between. CDR3 size: 14 residues. CDR3 in DNA: TGTGCCAGTAGCGCACCGGGGGCTCTCGGCGAGCAGTACTTC. Protein sequence: CASSAPGALGEQYF.

V usage is TRBV30 and J usage is TRBJ2-7, with D unresolved. Deletions cut 2 bases from V and 2 bases from J, with 13 bases between. The germline V gene has CDR1 GTSNPN and CDR2 SVGIG (reference sequence). The CDR3 is 14 residues long. This CDR3 is CAWSPPPYTYEQYF. In DNA, the CDR3 is TGTGCCTGGAGTCCCCCCCCTTATACCTACGAGCAGTACTTC.

The chain employs TRBV28 and TRBJ2-3; TRBD1 aligns across 9 bases. The CDR3 extends over 15 amino acids. The germline gives CDR1 MDHEN, CDR2 SYDVKM. V was clipped by 5 bases and J by 6 bases; unmatched bases: 9. The CDR3 reads CASSLPGQGSDTQYF. The CDR3 coding sequence is TGTGCCAGCAGTCTCCCCGGACAGGGGTCGGATACGCAGTATTTT.

V is TRBV20-1 and J is TRBJ2-2; the D is unclear. In germline, CDR1 is DFQATT, CDR2 SNEGSKA (reference sequence). V lost 2 bases, J lost 6 bases, and 4 bases lay in between. This CDR3 is built from 11 residues. This chain's CDR3 is CSARWSGELFF. CDR3 nucleotides: TGCAGTGCTAGATGGTCCGGGGAGCTGTTTTTT.

The chain couples TRBV27 to TRBJ2-5; no definite D call. Trimming removed 3 bases from V and 1 base from J, with 15 bases in between. The CDR3 contains 16 residues. Germline CDR1 MNHEY, CDR2 SMNVEV (reference sequence). The CDR3 is CASSFSAGEFQETQYF. The CDR3 bases are TGTGCCAGCAGTTTTTCGGCAGGCGAGTTCCAAGAGACCCAGTACTTC.

CDR3: CASTPVGGANTEAFF. Here the CDR3 DNA reads TGTGCCAGCACCCCGGTGGGGGGGGCGAACACTGAAGCTTTCTTT. V is TRBV11-2 and J is TRBJ1-1; D is possibly TRBD1 (6 bases). The V end was cut by 7 bases, the J end by 1 base, with 16 bases between. Germline V CDR1 and CDR2: SGHAT, FQNNGV. The CDR3 is 15 amino acids.

The chain employs TRBV27 and TRBJ1-2; no definite D call. The V gene lost 0 bases and the J gene lost 5 bases, with 13 bases spanning the gap. CDR3 length equals 15 residues. CDR1 MNHEY and CDR2 SMNVEV come from the germline V gene (reference sequence). CDR3 sequence (DNA): TGTGCCAGCAGTTTATCGTGGCGGGAGAAATATGGCTACACCTTC. It codes for CASSLSWREKYGYTF.

V is TRBV2 and J is TRBJ2-7; 13 bases fit TRBD2. V shed 1 base and J 5 bases; nucleotides not matched to a gene: 2. This CDR3 is built from 15 residues. CDR1 and CDR2 (germline): SNHLY, FYNNEI. CDR3 nucleotides: TGTGCCAGCAGTGAAGGGACTAGCGGGAGCCACGAGCAGTACTTC. Translation gives CASSEGTSGSHEQYF.

The rearrangement uses TRBV4-1 and TRBJ2-3; 9 bases fit TRBD1. The CDR3 consists of 18 residues. Germline CDR1 and CDR2: MGHRA and YSYEKL. The ends lost 5 bases at V and 3 bases at J; junction bases unmatched: 15. CDR3 bases: TGCGCCAGCAGCGTTTCTTCGGCCGTGGACAGGGGAACAGATACGCAGTATTTT. Protein product: CASSVSSAVDRGTDTQYF.

The chain is built from TRBV18 and TRBJ1-2; tentative D call: TRBD1 (5 bases). Trimming shortened V by 3 bases and J by 3 bases, and 23 bases separated the two germline ends. Germline CDR1 KGHSH, CDR2 LQKENI. The CDR3 spans 18 residues. The chain's CDR3 is CASSPPPPQVPWDYGYTF. DNA for the CDR3: TGTGCCAGCTCACCCCCACCGCCACAGGTCCCCTGGGACTATGGCTACACCTTC.

V gene TRBV9 combines with J gene TRBJ2-2; TRBD2 matches 13 bases. J was trimmed by 4 bases and V by 4 bases; bases with no gene match: 4. Germline values: CDR1 SGDLS, CDR2 YYNGEE. This CDR3 has 16 residues. The CDR3 bases are TGTGCCAGCAGCACTAGCGGGAGGGCCGGCACCGGGGAGCTGTTTTTT. Translation gives CASSTSGRAGTGELFF.

The genes are TRBV9 and TRBJ2-1; 15 bases map to TRBD2. The CDR3 sequence is 21 residues long. Germline V CDR1 and CDR2: SGDLS, YYNGEE. The trim removed 3 bases at V and 0 bases at J, leaving 13 bases unmatched. The CDR3 sequence: CASSGNTGTSGRSSSYNEQFF. The DNA of the CDR3 is TGTGCCAGCAGCGGAAACACCGGGACTAGCGGGAGGTCAAGCTCCTACAATGAGCAGTTCTTC.

The V gene is TRBV28, the J gene TRBJ2-1; D gene uncertain. Trimming removed 3 bases at V and 2 bases at J, with 11 bases between. The germline gives CDR1 MDHEN, CDR2 SYDVKM. This CDR3 region has 15 residues. The CDR3 spells CASSFDEPPYNEQFF. The CDR3 DNA is TGTGCCAGCAGTTTCGATGAGCCGCCCTACAATGAGCAGTTCTTC.

The chain employs TRBV27 and TRBJ2-1; 7 bases fit TRBD2. J gave up 5 bases and V 2 bases, and 3 bases lay outside the gene matches. Per germline, CDR1 MNHEY and CDR2 SMNVEV (reference sequence). The CDR3 has 14 amino acids. DNA for the CDR3: TGTGCCAGCAGTTTACAGGGAGGGCACAATGAGCAGTTCTTC. Its protein product is CASSLQGGHNEQFF.

This clone is a singleton in its sample. The rearrangement links TRBV27 to TRBJ2-6; D is perhaps TRBD1 (5 bases). This CDR3 has 15 residues. Trimming removed 1 base from V and 2 bases from J, with 6 bases in between. Germline V lookup: CDR1 MNHEY, CDR2 SMNVEV (reference sequence). The CDR3 here is CASSLLDTGANVLTF. The CDR3 DNA is TGTGCCAGCAGTTTATTGGACACTGGGGCCAACGTCCTGACTTTC.